The 21 T cell receptor beta chains presented below share a single source sample, sequenced in a study of T cell repertoires in cytomegalovirus infection. These receptors are not linked to any known antigen. TCRdb independently ran MiXCR on the reads; one entry per CDR3 protein. The sample consists of about 830,000 distinct CDR3 sequences, around a third of them appearing once. The sample in question was cultured CD8+ T cells from PBMCs, obtained from culture after CMV antigen stimulation. All receptors come from a human donor in good health (CMV status not recorded). Some clones in this sample may be carry-over from other donors' samples.

The V call is TRBV6-6, the J call TRBJ1-2; the D is unclear. Germline CDR1 is MNHNY and CDR2 is SVGAGI (reference sequence). The V and J ends lost 5 bases and 10 bases respectively, with 14 bases between them. The CDR3 runs 12 residues. The CDR3 region has the DNA TGTGCCAGCAGTCAAGTCGACTCTTCCTACACCTTC. Translated: CASSQVDSSYTF.

This clonotype was picked up a small number of times. V and J are TRBV27 and TRBJ2-7; 10 positions agree with TRBD2. The V segment lost 5 bases and the J segment 1 base; nucleotides outside the gene matches: 11. Germline loops: CDR1 MNHEY, CDR2 SMNVEV (reference sequence). The CDR3 loop spans 17 amino acids. The CDR3 loop is CASSPDGLAGASYEQYV. Here the CDR3 DNA reads TGTGCCAGCAGTCCCGATGGGCTAGCGGGGGCATCCTACGAGCAGTACGTC.

This clonotype was detected ten times or more. V is TRBV7-9 and J is TRBJ2-1, with TRBD2 matching over 8 bases. Trimming removed 0 bases from V and 8 bases from J; junction bases left unmatched: 12. Per the germline V gene, CDR1 is SEHNR and CDR2 is FQNEAQ (reference sequence). There are 17 residues in the CDR3. The CDR3 protein is CASSLASRGGLRYEQFF. The CDR3 region has the DNA TGTGCCAGCAGCTTAGCGTCCCGGGGGGGCCTAAGGTATGAGCAGTTCTTC.

J is TRBJ2-3 and V is TRBV20-1; TRBD2 agrees at 8 bases. The ends lost 6 bases at V and 3 bases at J; junction bases unmatched: 17. The CDR3 totals 17 residues. Germline CDR1 DFQATT, CDR2 SNEGSKA (reference sequence). CDR3 bases: TGCAGTGCCACCGACGTGGGGCGGGGGGCGAAGACAGATACGCAGTATTTT. Translating it yields CSATDVGRGAKTDTQYF.

This rearrangement joins TRBV19 to TRBJ2-1; a possible D gene is TRBD2 (5 bases). The V gene lost 4 bases and the J gene lost 7 bases, with 11 bases spanning the gap. This CDR3 has 13 amino acids. CDR1 LNHDA and CDR2 SQIVND come from the germline V gene (reference sequence). The CDR3 reads CASSTSSINEQFF. The CDR3 coding sequence is TGTGCCAGTAGTACTTCTAGCATAAATGAGCAGTTCTTC.

The chain combines TRBV7-6 with TRBJ2-7; D not resolved. The CDR3 has 13 amino acids. Between the trimmed V and J ends, which lost 1 base and 3 bases, there was a span of 7 bases. Germline V lookup: CDR1 SGHVS, CDR2 FNYEAQ. CDR3 protein: CASSLESGYEQYF. In DNA, the CDR3 is TGTGCCAGCAGCTTAGAGTCGGGCTACGAGCAGTACTTC. The full variable domain, rest sourced from reference TRBV7-6 and TRBJ2-7, is GAGVSQSPRYKVTKRGQDVALRCDPISGHVSLYWYRQALGQGPEFLTYFNYEAQQDKSGLPNDRFSAERPEGSISTLTIQRTEQRDSAMYRCASSLESGYEQYFGPGTRLTVT.

This chain links TRBV10-2 with TRBJ2-3; 16 nucleotides match TRBD2. J gave up 5 bases and V 8 bases, and 4 bases lay outside the gene matches. The CDR3 spans 15 residues. Germline-derived CDR1 and CDR2 are WSHSY and SAAADI. The CDR3 nucleotides read TGCGCCAGCTGGGGACTAGCGGGGGGGATAGATACGCAGTATTTT. Amino acids: CASWGLAGGIDTQYF.

This clonotype was seen ten or more times. The rearrangement uses TRBV7-2 and TRBJ2-2; tentative D call: TRBD2 (6 bases). This CDR3 spans 15 amino acids. Trimming cost V 5 bases and J 1 base, with 11 bases left between them. Germline loops: CDR1 SGHTA, CDR2 FQGNSA. Here the CDR3 DNA reads TGTGCCAGCAGCGCGGGGACGGTGAACACCGGGGAGCTGTTTTTT. Its protein product is CASSAGTVNTGELFF. The complete variable domain, with remaining parts taken from reference TRBV7-2 and TRBJ2-2, reads GAGVSQSPSNKVTEKGKDVELRCDPISGHTALYWYRQSLGQGLEFLIYFQGNSAPDKSGLPSDRFSAERTGGSVSTLTIQRTQQEDSAVYLCASSAGTVNTGELFFGEGSRLTVL.

This clonotype was detected many times. The chain couples TRBV12-3 or TRBV12-4 to TRBJ2-7; TRBD2 agrees at 8 bases. Losses at the gene ends were 3 bases for V and 1 base for J; bases not matched to a gene: 2. This CDR3 region has 14 residues. This CDR3 is CASSFLAGSYEQYF. DNA for the CDR3: TGTGCCAGCAGTTTTTTAGCGGGATCCTACGAGCAGTACTTC.

CDR3 nucleotide sequence: TGTGCCAGCAGTTTATTCAGGGGGAAGAATGAGCAGTTCTTC. Encoded protein: CASSLFRGKNEQFF. This sequence joins TRBV27 and TRBJ2-1, with 7 bases fitting TRBD1. This CDR3 has 14 amino acids. Germline V gene lookup returns CDR1 MNHEY and CDR2 SMNVEV (reference sequence). The ends lost 1 base at V and 7 bases at J; junction bases unmatched: 4.

This clonotype was picked up a small number of times. The chain uses TRBV27 and TRBJ1-1; D uncertain. The CDR3 consists of 16 residues. V lost 2 bases to trimming and J lost 2 bases, with 15 bases between them. The germline gives CDR1 MNHEY, CDR2 SMNVEV (reference sequence). In DNA form, the CDR3 reads TGTGCCAGCAGTTTAGAATTCCCGACGGGCAACACTGAAGCTTTCTTT. It encodes CASSLEFPTGNTEAFF.

This clonotype was detected ten times or more. V usage is TRBV7-3 and J usage is TRBJ2-2; D remains ambiguous. The V end was cut by 5 bases, the J end by 3 bases, with 10 bases between. Per the germline V gene, CDR1 is SGHTA and CDR2 is FQGTGA. This CDR3 contains 14 residues. CDR3 coding DNA: TGTGCCAGCAGCCTCGGACCCTACACCGGGGAGCTGTTTTTT. It is translated as CASSLGPYTGELFF.

This clonotype was picked up many times. Written as DNA, the CDR3 is TGTGCCAGCAGTACCCAGGGGGCGCGGACCGGGGAGCTGTTTTTT. It translates to CASSTQGARTGELFF. The rearrangement links TRBV27 to TRBJ2-2, with 8 bases aligning to TRBD1. The CDR3 totals 15 residues. Germline V gene data show CDR1 as MNHEY and CDR2 as SMNVEV (reference sequence). Trimming removed 5 bases from V and 5 bases from J; junction bases left unmatched: 7.

The gene calls are TRBV11-2 and TRBJ2-5; 10 nucleotides agree with TRBD2. V shed 5 bases, J shed 4 bases, and the junction held 7 bases outside the gene matches. Germline-derived CDR1 and CDR2 are SGHAT and FQNNGV. The CDR3 sequence is 15 residues long. The CDR3 region has the DNA TGTGCCAGCAGCCCAGCGGGGGGGCTTCCAGAGACCCAGTACTTC. It encodes CASSPAGGLPETQYF.

This clonotype turned up a few times. The J gene is TRBJ2-5, the V gene TRBV15, with TRBD1 as a possible D gene (6 bases). The CDR3 loop spans 16 amino acids. Looked up from germline, CDR1 is LNHNV and CDR2 is YYDKDF (reference sequence). V was cut by 6 bases and J by 5 bases, with 22 bases left in between. The CDR3 loop is CATSPYQGFIMETQYF. The DNA of the CDR3 is TGTGCCACCAGTCCTTATCAGGGGTTCATCATGGAGACCCAGTACTTC.

This clonotype appeared many times. This chain links TRBV7-2 with TRBJ1-1; 9 bases fit TRBD1. V dropped 4 bases and J dropped 4; count of bases not matched to a gene: 7. The CDR3 runs 15 residues. CDR1 is SGHTA and CDR2 is FQGNSA in the germline V gene. DNA of the CDR3: TGTGCCAGCAGCTCCCGGGACAGGGCGACCACTGAAGCTTTCTTT. This translates into CASSSRDRATTEAFF.

CDR3 protein: CATRTWTSVNNEQFF. The CDR3 DNA follows: TGTGCCACCCGTACCTGGACTAGCGTAAACAATGAGCAGTTCTTC. This chain uses TRBV24-1 with TRBJ2-1; 9 bases are a match to TRBD2. The CDR3 sequence is 15 residues long. The germline CDR1 and CDR2 sequences are KGHDR and SFDVKD. J gave up 5 bases and V 9 bases, and 10 bases lay outside the gene matches.

Only a few counts were recorded for this clonotype. The rearrangement links TRBV10-2 to TRBJ2-3, with 10 bases identical to TRBD2. CDR3 size: 17 residues. The trim removed 2 bases at V and 0 bases at J, leaving 5 bases unmatched. The germline CDR1 and CDR2 sequences are WSHSY and SAAADI. The CDR3 DNA follows: TGCGCCAGCAGTGAGCCGAAGCGGGAGGGGAGCACAGATACGCAGTATTTT. It codes for CASSEPKREGSTDTQYF.

This clonotype was picked up many times. The chain employs TRBV28 and TRBJ1-5; 7 bases match TRBD1. The J segment lost 5 bases and the V segment lost 5 bases, leaving 9 bases of the junction unmatched. Germline V gives CDR1 MDHEN, CDR2 SYDVKM. The CDR3 spans 15 residues. DNA of the CDR3: TGTGCCAGCAGTCCCCGACAGGGTGTCGATCAGCCCCAGCATTTT. It yields the protein CASSPRQGVDQPQHF.

V and J are TRBV12-3 or TRBV12-4 and TRBJ1-2; D ambiguous. The length of the CDR3 is 12 residues. Between the trimmed V and J ends, which lost 6 bases and 7 bases, there was a span of 12 bases. CDR3 region: CASRPLLVGYTF. The CDR3 region has the DNA TGTGCCAGCAGGCCACTCCTGGTTGGCTACACCTTC.

In this sample, this clonotype turned up a few times. V and J are TRBV7-9 and TRBJ2-1; a possible D gene is TRBD2 (6 bases). The germline gives CDR1 SEHNR, CDR2 FQNEAQ (reference sequence). Trimming pared 1 base from V and 4 bases from J, leaving 11 bases between. There are 15 residues in the CDR3. The CDR3 sequence: CASSLGGEPYNEQFF. CDR3 bases: TGTGCCAGCAGCTTAGGGGGGGAACCTTACAATGAGCAGTTCTTC.